This TCR beta chain is from a study of blood T cell repertoires in COVID-19. Sequencing was performed with immunoSEQ multiplex PCR; in TCRdb, only in-frame clones are kept and a portion is missing. In the table there are roughly 250,000 clones, roughly nine tenths of which are singletons. V dropped 0 bases and J dropped 5 bases, with 10 bases sitting between them. This CDR3 spans 14 amino acids. Germline V gene data show CDR1 as MNHEY and CDR2 as SVGAGI. The receptor's source is a woman aged 25 to 39 with COVID-19, enrolled during active disease. The chain employs TRBV6-5 and TRBJ1-2, with D possibly TRBD1 on 5 matching bases. The sequenced material came from peripheral blood. The CDR3 loop is CASSYSYGAYGYTF. The CDR3 DNA reads as TGTGCCAGCAGTTACTCTTATGGGGCGTATGGCTACACCTTC.